The 4 T cell receptor beta chains reported below all come from one sample, sequenced in a study of naive and memory T cell subsets. Study-level findings and limits: A few larger clonotypes appeared in naive repertoires, especially CD8, possibly memory cells re-expressing CD45RA.

Which antigens these TCRs recognize remains unknown. Both TRBC1 and TRBC2 were covered by a beta constant-region primer of two equimolar oligonucleotides. Nested alpha and beta constant-region primers with the SP2 primer drove four PCR rounds on ligated cDNA. Each CDR3 protein gets one entry after TCRdb re-called the UMI-ligation and nested PCR reads with MiXCR. The data show 90,000 to 120,000 distinct CDR3 sequences, roughly 15% seen once. The sample taken for sequencing was naive CD8+ T cells from blood. These receptors all stem from a human donor in good health.

The V call is TRBV7-9, the J call TRBJ1-6; 7 positions match TRBD1. CDR3 length equals 14 residues. Per germline, CDR1 SEHNR and CDR2 FQNEAQ (reference sequence). V lost 4 bases and J lost 11; bases outside the gene matches: 8. Here the CDR3 DNA reads TGTGCCAGCAGCTCGTCCGGGACAGCTGCACCCCTCCACTTT. This codes for CASSSSGTAAPLHF.

This clonotype was counted a few times. V gene TRBV12-3 or TRBV12-4 combines with J gene TRBJ1-1, with 11 bases that match TRBD1. The CDR3 covers 17 residues. With 4 bases clipped from V and 7 bases from J, the junction kept 14 bases outside the gene matches. Written as DNA, the CDR3 is TGTGCCAGCAGTTCGCTCCCCGGGGACAGGGGGGGCTTTGAAGCTTTCTTT. This sequence encodes CASSSLPGDRGGFEAFF.

A note on this clonotype: Just one base apart from a much larger clone, this may be a read error. V gene TRBV12-3 or TRBV12-4 combines with J gene TRBJ2-7; D ambiguous. The CDR3 runs to 11 residues. V lost 10 bases to trimming and J lost 4 bases, with 11 bases between them. CDR3 in DNA: TGTGCCAACAGCCTAAAGTACGAGCAGTACTTC. Translation: CANSLKYEQYF.

The chain links TRBV15 to TRBJ2-1, with TRBD2 matching 8 bases. Trimming cost V 4 bases and J 5 bases; bases outside gene matches: 7. CDR3 size: 15 residues. Germline CDR1 reads LNHNV; CDR2 reads YYDKDF (reference sequence). The CDR3, as DNA: TGTGCCACCAGCACTGACGGGACTAGGGACAATGAGCAGTTCTTC. Protein sequence: CATSTDGTRDNEQFF.